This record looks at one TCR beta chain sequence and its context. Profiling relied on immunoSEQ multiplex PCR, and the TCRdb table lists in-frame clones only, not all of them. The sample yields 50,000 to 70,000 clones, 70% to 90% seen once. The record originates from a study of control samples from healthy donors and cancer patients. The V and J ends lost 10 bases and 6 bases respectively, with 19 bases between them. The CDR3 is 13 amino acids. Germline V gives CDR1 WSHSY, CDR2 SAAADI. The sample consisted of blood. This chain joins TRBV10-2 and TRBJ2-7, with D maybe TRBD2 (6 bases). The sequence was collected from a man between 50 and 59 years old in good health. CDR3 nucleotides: TGCGCCACTGACCGGGCCGCGGAGGGCGAGCAGTACTTC. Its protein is CATDRAAEGEQYF.